One and the same sample provided the 8 T cell receptor beta chains below, sequenced in a study of cytomegalovirus exposure and HLA in healthy donors. Data came from immunoSEQ multiplex PCR; TCRdb stores just in-frame clones and leaves some out. The sample lists 140,000 to 150,000 clones; roughly 90% were seen once. The source material was PBMCs. The source is a man aged 18-30 years in good health and CMV-seropositive.

This clone has only one observation. V usage is TRBV5-4 and J usage is TRBJ1-6, with 10 bases aligning to TRBD1. Germline V gene lookup returns CDR1 SGHNT and CDR2 YYREEE (reference sequence). The ends lost 0 bases at V and 10 bases at J; junction bases unmatched: 13. CDR3 length: 18 residues. CDR3 loop: CASSLGLSSRDRGSPLHF. The CDR3 DNA is TGTGCCAGCAGCTTGGGTCTTTCTTCTCGGGACAGGGGCTCACCCCTCCACTTT. Filled out from reference TRBV5-4 and TRBJ1-6, the complete variable domain reads ETGVTQSPTHLIKTRGQQVTLRCSSQSGHNTVSWYQQALGQGPQFIFQYYREEENGRGNFPPRFSGLQFPNYSSELNVNALELDDSALYLCASSLGLSSRDRGSPLHFGNGTRLTVT.

The V call is TRBV5-6, the J call TRBJ1-3, with TRBD1 matching over 7 bases. The CDR3 sequence is 19 residues long. Trimming cost V 7 bases and J 7 bases; bases outside gene matches: 26. Germline V lookup: CDR1 SGHDT, CDR2 YYEEEE. CDR3 sequence reads: CASRSAADRRYLEGNTIYF. DNA for the CDR3: TGTGCCAGCCGCTCCGCCGCGGACAGGCGTTATCTGGAAGGGAACACCATATATTTT.

J is TRBJ1-1 and V is TRBV7-9; D may be TRBD1 (6 bases). CDR1 is SEHNR and CDR2 is FQNEAQ in the germline V gene (reference sequence). The length of the CDR3 is 14 residues. V was pared by 4 bases and J by 1 base, with 10 bases between. DNA for the CDR3: TGTGCCAGCAGCTCCACGGACAGGAACACTGAAGCTTTCTTT. Amino acid sequence: CASSSTDRNTEAFF.

The chain joins TRBV15 to TRBJ2-2, with D possibly matching TRBD2 (5 bases). V was trimmed by 4 bases and J by 3 bases, leaving 12 bases between them. In germline, CDR1 is LNHNV, CDR2 YYDKDF (reference sequence). The length of the CDR3 is 15 residues. The CDR3 bases are TGTGCCACCAGCAACGGGTTGAGGGACACCGGGGAGCTGTTTTTT. Its translation: CATSNGLRDTGELFF.

The rearrangement uses TRBV27 and TRBJ2-2; TRBD1 matches 9 bases. V lost 7 bases and J lost 1; bases outside the gene matches: 4. This CDR3 contains 15 residues. CDR1 MNHEY and CDR2 SMNVEV come from the germline V gene (reference sequence). CDR3 sequence: CASTRGQGNTGELFF. The CDR3 DNA reads as TGTGCCAGCACCCGGGGACAGGGGAACACCGGGGAGCTGTTTTTT.

The chain links TRBV5-6 to TRBJ1-5; 8 nucleotides line up with TRBD1. The CDR3 has 15 amino acids. J was trimmed by 7 bases and V by 4 bases; bases with no gene match: 10. Germline V gene sequence: CDR1 SGHDT, CDR2 YYEEEE. The CDR3 protein is CASSRSLQGGQPQHF. CDR3 sequence (DNA): TGTGCCAGCAGCCGCTCGCTACAGGGGGGCCAGCCCCAGCATTTT.

V usage is TRBV6-1 and J usage is TRBJ2-7, with 7 nucleotides matching TRBD2. This CDR3 contains 15 residues. Looked up from germline, CDR1 is MNHNS and CDR2 is SASEGT. The junction had 6 bases not matched to a gene; V was cut back by 2 bases and J by 2 bases. The CDR3 sequence: CASSELVGGAYEQYF. CDR3 in DNA: TGTGCCAGCAGTGAACTCGTGGGGGGGGCCTACGAGCAGTACTTC.

The CDR3 loop is CASSLQGRGNTIYF. The CDR3 DNA reads TGTGCCAGCAGCTTACAGGGAAGGGGAAACACCATATATTTT. V is TRBV28 and J is TRBJ1-3, with TRBD1 as a possible D gene (6 bases). Germline V gives CDR1 MDHEN, CDR2 SYDVKM. V lost 6 bases to trimming and J lost 4 bases, with 13 bases between them. The CDR3 consists of 14 residues.